Sequencing of this TCR beta chain was carried out in a study of T cell repertoires in cytomegalovirus infection. Study-level information: Alongside well-studied HLA-B-restricted CMV epitopes, recently identified HLA-C-restricted CMV epitopes were also used. Based on public TCR beta signatures, there were indications of CMV infection and of a matching HLA type. Study results and limitations: The ex vivo response was dominated by HLA-C-restricted CMV-specific TCR beta clonotypes.

TCRdb fed the reads into MiXCR, producing one record per CDR3 protein. The sample records some 920,000 distinct CDR3 sequences, about a third being singletons. As concerns this clonotype: As yet, its antigen is unknown.

This CDR3 region has 16 residues. J gave up 8 bases and V 4 bases, and 11 bases lay outside the gene matches. Looked up from germline, CDR1 is SGHVS and CDR2 is FNYEAQ. The sequence derives from a human donor in good health (CMV status not recorded). Some clones in this sample may be carry-over from other donors' samples. The chain employs TRBV7-6 and TRBJ2-3, with 11 positions matching TRBD1. Sequenced material: cultured CD8+ T cells from PBMCs, taken from culture after CMV antigen stimulation. CDR3 bases: TGTGCCAGCAGCTCCTTAGGACAGGGGGCTTCGGTTACGCAGTATTTT. Translated: CASSSLGQGASVTQYF.